This record looks at one TCR beta chain sequence and its context. What this receptor recognizes is not known. From each donor, a roughly 2.3 ml peripheral blood sample was collected into PAXgene tubes and stored at -80 degrees C. Without T cell sorting, total RNA was isolated from whole blood using the PAXgene blood miRNA kit on an automated QIAcube. Peripheral blood from monozygotic twin pairs who were concordant or discordant for inflammatory bowel disease underwent deep TCRalpha and TCRbeta repertoire profiling using unique molecular barcoding. Smoking habits were recorded for all twin pairs, and each individual was classified as a current, former or never smoker. This sample is part of a study of monozygotic twins with inflammatory bowel disease (dated by TCRdb to the late 2010s). The study in broad terms: In total, roughly 28 monozygotic twin pairs made up the full study: 19 Danish pairs, all IBD-discordant, plus nine German pairs, of which four were IBD-concordant and five were IBD-discordant. Within discordant pairs, disease-associated traits were sought mainly by comparing IBD patients with their genetically identical healthy co-twins. Each individual had, on average, about 151 000 unique TCRalpha sequences and 181 000 unique TCRbeta sequences available for analysis.

The protocol used for the library was 5' RACE. The input for every TCR library was 3,500 to 4,500 ng of total RNA. cDNA was synthesized with SMARTScribe reverse transcriptase in eight separate reactions per sample. During cDNA synthesis, template switching was used to introduce unique molecular identifiers that contained a 6-nucleotide sample barcode. TCRalpha and TCRbeta cDNA was amplified in two nested PCRs of roughly 16 and 10 cycles, and bead purification was carried out after each PCR. Before amplification, the cDNA was treated with uracil DNA-glycosylase and purified using the QIAquick PCR purification kit. The second PCR was the step at which Illumina TruSeq-compatible adapters and sample-specific barcodes were added. Library quality and concentration were checked on TapeStation and Qubit, and libraries were pooled at around 5 ng each. Pooled libraries were sequenced on an Illumina HiSeq2500 single-index Rapid Run with 2 x 100 bp reads and custom sequencing primers. The original methods were these. UMI-based consensus assembly with MiGEC version 1.2.6 was used to correct PCR and sequencing errors. MiXCR version 2.1.1 handled V(D)J alignment, clonotype assembly and CDR3 extraction. To normalise gene usage, clonotype sharing and MAIT/NKT TCR abundance, the analysis used the top 1000, 10 000 and 20 000 clonotypes per sample. After downsampling to 27 000 UMIs, diversity was calculated as the inverse Simpson index using the vegan R package. Paired Mann-Whitney U tests on discordant twin pairs were used, with Benjamini-Hochberg multiple-testing correction. Following reprocessing of the reads by TCRdb, the data hold one row per CDR3 protein sequence and no DNA is available. For this entry, the V and J calls and clone size follow TCRdb and not the study's own pipeline. For this sample, the table gives 400,000 to 500,000 distinct CDR3 sequences. The ten largest make up under 3% of the sample.

CDR1 PRHDT and CDR2 FYEKMQ are derived from the germline V gene (reference sequence). The CDR3 numbers 20 residues from cysteine through phenylalanine. The nucleotide record is missing. Overall results and qualifications from the work: TCRbeta repertoire diversity, by inverse Simpson index, was decreased in IBD patients compared with their healthy co-twins. The analysis was unable to tell apart different T cell subtypes. No single strong signal or clonotype linked to IBD turned up in the results, so the idea that one exists was not supported. Repertoire similarity did not differ between concordant and discordant twins, possibly due to limited statistical power. Fewer clonotypes were shared with other individuals by IBD patients than by healthy twins, most markedly in patients showing signs of disease activity. Because patients were on differing immunosuppressive treatments, the repertoires may have picked up extra background noise and inter-individual variability.

The clonotype comes from a human donor with ulcerative colitis or Crohn's disease, or a healthy co-twin of an affected twin (not recorded which). The rearrangement combines TRBV13 with TRBJ1-6. Sequenced sample: blood. The CDR3 here reads CASSLGLRLNSSSYNSPLHF.